Listed below are T cell receptor beta chains from one sample, sequenced in a study of blood T cell repertoires in COVID-19. Only in-frame clones appear in the TCRdb table, and some are missing; sequencing was by immunoSEQ multiplex PCR. The table has 150,000 to 200,000 clones, approximately 88% seen once; the top ten hold around 5%. The source material was peripheral blood. These receptors all come from a human donor in a cohort sampled during active COVID-19. Each CDR3 is given with its conserved first and last residue. The order of the fields is clone size, V gene, J gene, D gene, CDR3 DNA, CDR3 protein. D genes are given only for firm matches. Only part of the rows carry a size: once, few, many, or a class if the clone is expanded.

.,TRBV9,TRBJ2-7,TRBD1,TGTGCCAGCAGCCCCACCATCGGGACAGGACTTTACGAGCAGTACTTC,CASSPTIGTGLYEQYF
few,TRBV6-5,TRBJ1-2,.,TGTGCCAGCAGTCCTACGGGGGGCGCGCCTAGAGGCTACACCTTC,CASSPTGGAPRGYTF
.,TRBV28,TRBJ1-5,.,TGTGCTGCCCGAGGGGGGGGGAACTATCAGCCCCAGCATTTT,CAARGGGNYQPQHF
.,TRBV6-5,TRBJ1-4,.,TGTGCCAGCAGTAACGGGGCGCGAGGAGGGGAAAAACTGTTTTTT,CASSNGARGGEKLFF
.,TRBV5-6,TRBJ1-2,TRBD1,TGTGCCAGCAGCGGCGACAGGGGTGGGGATAGGTATGGCTACACCTTC,CASSGDRGGDRYGYTF
.,TRBV19,TRBJ2-2,TRBD2,TGTGCCAGTAGTAGGCCTAGCGGGGTGAACACCGGGGAGCTGTTTTTT,CASSRPSGVNTGELFF
.,TRBV5-5,TRBJ2-7,TRBD2,TGTGCCAGCAGCTTGCCCTTTTCGCGGGGGTACGAGCAGTACTTC,CASSLPFSRGYEQYF
.,TRBV7-9,TRBJ1-2,TRBD1,TGTGCCAGCAGCTCCAGGGACAGGGGGCGGGCTGGCTACACCTTC,CASSSRDRGRAGYTF
.,TRBV28,TRBJ1-1,TRBD1,TGTGCCAGCAGGGCACAGGGGGCTGAAGCTTTCTTT,CASRAQGAEAFF
.,TRBV7-9,TRBJ1-5,TRBD1,TGTGCCAGCAGCTTAGTGGCAGGGGGAAGGGGTAGCAATCAGCCCCAGCATTTT,CASSLVAGGRGSNQPQHF
.,TRBV4-3,TRBJ2-1,TRBD1,TGCGCCAGCAGCCTCCGTTGGACAGGGATGGACAATGAGCAGTTCTTC,CASSLRWTGMDNEQFF
.,TRBV30,TRBJ2-6,.,TGTGCCTGGAGTGTACGGAGCTCTGGGGCCAACGTCCTGACTTTC,CAWSVRSSGANVLTF
.,TRBV10-1,TRBJ2-6,TRBD2,TGCGCCAGCAGTGAGCCGACAATCTATGACCGGGACCGGGAGGGGTCTGGGGCCAACGTCCTGACTTTC,CASSEPTIYDRDREGSGANVLTF
.,TRBV7-2,TRBJ2-7,TRBD2,TGTGCCAGCAGCATTATGCGGGAGGGACCCTACGAGCAGTACTTC,CASSIMREGPYEQYF
.,TRBV5-1,TRBJ2-7,TRBD2,TGCGCCAGCAGCTTGGGTGCTAGCGGGGGGGGCGAGCAGTACTTC,CASSLGASGGGEQYF
.,TRBV9,TRBJ2-3,.,TGTGCCAGCAGCGTAGGAGAGGGAGTGGGCACAGATACGCAGTATTTT,CASSVGEGVGTDTQYF
.,TRBV27,TRBJ2-1,.,TGTGCCAGCAGGATCAGTAGGTCGGGCTACAATGAGCAGTTCTTC,CASRISRSGYNEQFF
.,TRBV6-2/TRBV6-3,TRBJ2-7,.,TGTGCCAGCAGTTACCCCATCCAGGGCTACGAGCAGTACTTC,CASSYPIQGYEQYF
.,TRBV6-5,TRBJ1-2,.,TGTGCCAGCAGGAATTCAGGGAAGGGCGGCTACACCTTC,CASRNSGKGGYTF
.,TRBV19,TRBJ2-5,TRBD2,TGTGCCAGTAGTATCTGGACTAGCGAGATCGAGACCCAGTACTTC,CASSIWTSEIETQYF
.,TRBV11-2,TRBJ2-7,TRBD2,TGTGCCAGCAGCTTAGATTCTAGCGGAACCTACGAGCAGTACTTC,CASSLDSSGTYEQYF
.,TRBV6-4,TRBJ1-5,.,TGTGCCAGCAGCGGGGGAGGCCAGCCCCAGCATTTT,CASSGGGQPQHF
.,TRBV6-5,TRBJ1-2,.,TGTGCCAGCAGGGAGACTGATAACTATGGCTACACCTTC,CASRETDNYGYTF
once,TRBV19,TRBJ2-7,TRBD2,TGTGCCAGTAGTGTCTCTAGCGGCAGAAACTACGAGCAGTACTTC,CASSVSSGRNYEQYF
.,TRBV7-2,TRBJ1-4,.,TGTGCCAGCAGCTTGACAGGACTAGAAAATGAAAAACTGTTTTTT,CASSLTGLENEKLFF
.,TRBV4-1,TRBJ1-5,.,TGCGCCAGCAGCCAAGATGGGGGGAATCAGCCCCAGCATTTT,CASSQDGGNQPQHF
once,TRBV5-5,TRBJ2-7,.,TGTGCCAGCAGCTTGGGTCAGTTATACGAGCAGTACTTC,CASSLGQLYEQYF
.,TRBV2,TRBJ1-5,TRBD1,TGTGCCAGCAGGGCCCCCGGGACAGGGGGGGGTTCGAGCAATCAGCCCCAGCATTTT,CASRAPGTGGGSSNQPQHF
.,TRBV30,TRBJ1-1,TRBD1,TGTGCCTGGAGCTACAGGGGGCGAAGCACTGAAGCTTTCTTT,CAWSYRGRSTEAFF
few,TRBV5-1,TRBJ1-6,.,TGCGCCAGCAGCTTGGATCTTAATTCACCCCTCCACTTT,CASSLDLNSPLHF
.,TRBV30,TRBJ2-3,.,TGTGCCTGGGCTAGCCTAACCACAGATACGCAGTATTTT,CAWASLTTDTQYF
.,TRBV5-4,TRBJ1-2,TRBD1,TGTGCCAGCAGCTTATACAGGGGCCCCTATGGCTACACCTTC,CASSLYRGPYGYTF
.,TRBV9,TRBJ1-4,.,TGTGCCAGCAGCGGAGCGGGAAATGAAAAACTGTTTTTT,CASSGAGNEKLFF
.,TRBV23-1,TRBJ2-2,.,TGCGCCAGCAGTCAATCTCACCGGGGGAGTGGGGCTGGTGCGCTGTTTTTT,CASSQSHRGSGAGALFF
.,TRBV3-1/TRBV3-2,TRBJ2-1,TRBD2,TGTGCCAGCAGCCAAGGTGCGGGAGAAAGGAATGAGCAGTTCTTC,CASSQGAGERNEQFF
.,TRBV6-6,TRBJ2-3,TRBD1,TGTGCCAGCAGCTCAGGGGGTCTCGGGGCAGATACGCAGTATTTT,CASSSGGLGADTQYF
.,TRBV30,TRBJ2-7,TRBD1,TGTGCCTGGAGCAGGACAGGGGGCGCGTACGAGCAGTACTTC,CAWSRTGGAYEQYF
.,TRBV2,TRBJ2-7,TRBD2,TGTGCCAGCAGGCTAGCGGGAGGTCGGAGCTCCTACGAGCAGTACTTC,CASRLAGGRSSYEQYF
.,TRBV19,TRBJ1-2,.,TGTGCCAGTGGGAAGACTGGGGCCCGTGGGGATGGCTACACCTTC,CASGKTGARGDGYTF
.,TRBV6-4,TRBJ1-5,TRBD1,TGTGCCAGCAGTGAGTCGACAGGGAAGAGCAATCAGCCCCAGCATTTT,CASSESTGKSNQPQHF
.,TRBV5-4,TRBJ2-5,TRBD2,TGTGCCAGCAGCTTCCGGGGGGGATTACAAGAGACCCAGTACTTC,CASSFRGGLQETQYF
.,TRBV29-1,TRBJ2-7,.,TGCAGCGTGATTGTGTGGAGCTACGAGCAGTACTTC,CSVIVWSYEQYF
.,TRBV5-6,TRBJ1-5,.,TGTGCCAGCAGCTTCGGGGGGCGCCCGGACCAGCCCCAGCATTTT,CASSFGGRPDQPQHF
.,TRBV7-3,TRBJ2-1,TRBD2,TGTGCCAGCAGCCGGACTAGCGGTCTTGGGTACAATGAGCAGTTCTTC,CASSRTSGLGYNEQFF
.,TRBV6-2/TRBV6-3,TRBJ2-2,.,TGTGCCAGCAGTTACTGGACAGAAGGCGGGGAGCTGTTTTTT,CASSYWTEGGELFF
once,TRBV5-4,TRBJ2-7,TRBD2,TGTGCCAGCAGCAGAGATCCCGGGACTAGCGGGGGGACCTACGAGCAGTACTTC,CASSRDPGTSGGTYEQYF
.,TRBV5-6,TRBJ1-5,TRBD1,TGTGCCAGCAGCTTGGCAGGGGGCGGAAATCAGCCCCAGCATTTT,CASSLAGGGNQPQHF
.,TRBV5-8,TRBJ2-7,.,TGTGCCAGCAGTCCCGACAGGCGGAAGCAGTACTTC,CASSPDRRKQYF
.,TRBV10-3,TRBJ1-1,.,TGTGCCATCAGTGAGTCAATGGCACAGACTGAAGCTTTCTTT,CAISESMAQTEAFF
.,TRBV2,TRBJ2-2,TRBD2,TGTGCCTGCGAGCCGGGACTAGCGGCCACCGGGGAGCTGTTTTTT,CACEPGLAATGELFF
.,TRBV5-1,TRBJ2-1,.,TGCGCCAGCAGCTTGGGGTCCGGGGGTAGCTCCTACAATGAGCAGTTCTTC,CASSLGSGGSSYNEQFF